These T cell receptor delta chains were read from a single sample in a study of Vδ1+ human thymocytes. TCRdb repeated clone calling on the multiplex PCR reads with CATT. Among roughly 50,000 delta-chain clones listed, 15% were seen once. Sequenced material: Vdelta1+ gamma-delta thymocytes from the thymus. The source is a boy younger than two who had congenital heart surgery. CDR3s include the opening cysteine and the closing phenylalanine or tryptophan. A D gene is named only where the DNA matches it firmly. Rows give clone size only sometimes, using once, few, many, or a class for an expanded clone.

V: TRDV1; length: 25; D: TRDD3; J: TRDJ1; size: .; DNA: TGTGCTCTTGGGGAAGTTGGGTCAGAGGCCTTCCTACCTGTACTGGGGGATACAGAGGCCGATAAACTCATCTTT; CDR3: CALGEVGSEAFLPVLGDTEADKLIF
V: TRDV1; length: 26; D: .; J: TRDJ1; size: .; DNA: TGTGCTCTTGGGGAACTCGCGGGCCTTCCTACGAGACTTAGGTTACTGGGGGCCCACTGGGCCGATAAACTCATCTTT; CDR3: CALGELAGLPTRLRLLGAHWADKLIF
V: TRDV2; length: 15; D: .; J: TRDJ3; size: medium-sized; DNA: TGTGCCTGTGACACGGGTCATCCGTACTGGGGACAGATGTTTTTC; CDR3: CACDTGHPYWGQMFF
V: TRDV2; length: 19; D: TRDD3; J: TRDJ2; size: .; DNA: TGTGCCTGTGACACCGTCGAAGGGGATACCCCGACTTTGACAGCACAACTCTTCTTT; CDR3: CACDTVEGDTPTLTAQLFF
V: TRDV1; length: 18; D: TRDD3; J: TRDJ1; size: .; DNA: TGTGCTCTTGGGCCCCGGGGGTCCTGGAGGGGATATGTCGATAAACTCATCTTT; CDR3: CALGPRGSWRGYVDKLIF
V: TRDV1; length: 18; D: .; J: TRDJ1; size: .; DNA: TGTGCTCTTGGTTCCTACGTCGACTGGGGCCCGTACACCGATAAACTCATCTTT; CDR3: CALGSYVDWGPYTDKLIF
V: TRDV1; length: 18; D: .; J: TRDJ1; size: .; DNA: TGTGCTCTTGGGGCATATCCTACGAACTCTGGGTACACCGATAAACTCATCTTT; CDR3: CALGAYPTNSGYTDKLIF
V: TRDV1; length: 22; D: TRDD3; J: TRDJ1; size: few; DNA: TGTGCTCTTGAACTCCCTAGACATCCCTATCGTACTGGGGGATACGGGGAGTATAAACTCATCTTT; CDR3: CALELPRHPYRTGGYGEYKLIF
V: TRDV1; length: 18; D: TRDD3; J: TRDJ1; size: few; DNA: TGTGCTCTTGGGAAAAATACTGGGGGATCCAAAGCCCCCGATAAACTCATCTTT; CDR3: CALGKNTGGSKAPDKLIF
V: TRDV1; length: 14; D: .; J: TRDJ1; size: few; DNA: TGTGCTCTTGGGGATACTATATACACCGATAAACTCATCTTT; CDR3: CALGDTIYTDKLIF
V: TRDV2; length: 14; D: TRDD3; J: TRDJ1; size: few; DNA: TGTGCCTGTGACGCCCGTACTGGGGACCTTAAACTCATCTTT; CDR3: CACDARTGDLKLIF
V: TRDV1; length: 17; D: TRDD3; J: TRDJ1; size: .; DNA: TGTGCTCTTGGGGGCGCCTGCTGGGGGCTATGCACCGATAAACTCATCTTT; CDR3: CALGGACWGLCTDKLIF
V: TRDV1; length: 23; D: TRDD3; J: TRDJ1; size: .; DNA: TGTGCTCTTGGGGAACTATCTCTACTCAAGTACTGGGGGTCCTTGCGGTACACCGATAAACTCATCTTT; CDR3: CALGELSLLKYWGSLRYTDKLIF
V: TRAV29/DV5; length: 30; D: .; J: TRDJ1; size: .; DNA: .; CDR3: CSVLLCSKRESLFCSVLGDTLVLYTDKLIF
V: TRDV1; length: 17; D: .; J: TRDJ1; size: .; DNA: TGTGCTCTTGGGGCAAAATCCCGGCAGAGGAGGACCGATAAACTCATCTTT; CDR3: CALGAKSRQRRTDKLIF
V: TRDV1; length: 19; D: TRDD3; J: TRDJ1; size: .; DNA: TGTGCTCTTGGGGAGAATTCCTACTTGGGGGATACGTCCACCGATAAACTCATCTTT; CDR3: CALGENSYLGDTSTDKLIF
V: TRDV1; length: 14; D: .; J: TRDJ1; size: .; DNA: TGTGCTCTTGGGGAACTAGGTGGATGCGGCAAACTCATCTTT; CDR3: CALGELGGCGKLIF
V: TRDV1; length: 24; D: TRDD3; J: TRDJ1; size: few; DNA: TGTGCTCTTGGGGAACGGCCTCGATCCCCAGCTATCCGCTGGTACTGGGGTGTCCCCGATAAACTCATCTTT; CDR3: CALGERPRSPAIRWYWGVPDKLIF
V: TRDV1; length: 24; D: TRDD3; J: TRDJ1; size: few; DNA: TGTGCTCTTGGGGTTTTTCCTCCGGGGCGCAGGGGTCAGCAAACTGGGGGATACTACACAGGTCTCATCTTT; CDR3: CALGVFPPGRRGQQTGGYYTGLIF
V: TRDV1; length: 18; D: .; J: TRDJ1; size: few; DNA: TGTGCTCTTGGGGAATGGACGCATTCGAGTTGGGGATTCGATAAACTCATCTTT; CDR3: CALGEWTHSSWGFDKLIF
V: TRDV1; length: 17; D: .; J: TRDJ1; size: .; DNA: TGTGCTCTTGGGGAACTTTACCATCCTATTCCGATCGTTAAACTCATCTTT; CDR3: CALGELYHPIPIVKLIF
V: TRDV1; length: 20; D: .; J: TRDJ1; size: .; DNA: TGTGCTCTTGGAGACGATGGGTTCCCCGACTGGGAACTCGATAGCGATAAACTCATCTTT; CDR3: CALGDDGFPDWELDSDKLIF
V: TRDV2; length: 16; D: TRDD3; J: TRDJ1; size: few; DNA: TGTGCCTGTGACAGGGCCTGGGGGAAACGTACCGATAAACTCATCTTT; CDR3: CACDRAWGKRTDKLIF
V: TRDV1; length: 21; D: TRDD3; J: TRDJ1; size: few; DNA: TGTGCTCTTGGGGAAGGCCCTCCGTACAACTGGGGGATACGGGGCACCGATAAACTCATCTTT; CDR3: CALGEGPPYNWGIRGTDKLIF
V: TRDV1; length: 17; D: .; J: TRDJ1; size: .; DNA: TGTGCTCTTGGGGAACCCCTCTACTACAGCTGGGACGATAAACTCATCTTT; CDR3: CALGEPLYYSWDDKLIF
V: TRDV1; length: 20; D: TRDD3; J: TRDJ1; size: .; DNA: TGTGCTCTTGGGGAACTAAAGTCTACCCGGGGGATACCATACACCGATAAACTCATCTTT; CDR3: CALGELKSTRGIPYTDKLIF
V: TRDV1; length: 13; D: TRDD2; J: TRDJ1; size: .; DNA: TGTGCTCTTGGGGAAGATTCCTACCGTAAACTCATCTTT; CDR3: CALGEDSYRKLIF
V: TRDV1; length: 21; D: .; J: TRDJ1; size: .; DNA: TGTGCTCTTGGGGCCTTCCTACACTCGTACTGGGGGATCGCCTACACCGATAAACTCATCTTT; CDR3: CALGAFLHSYWGIAYTDKLIF
V: TRAV29/DV5; length: 13; D: TRDD3; J: TRDJ1; size: once; DNA: TGTGCAGCAAGCGCGAACCTGGGGGATAAACCCATCTTT; CDR3: CAASANLGDKPIF
V: TRDV1; length: 17; D: TRDD3; J: TRDJ1; size: few; DNA: TGCGCTCTTGGGGAACTTCCTCAACTGGGGGATAGCGATAAACTCATCTTT; CDR3: CALGELPQLGDSDKLIF
V: TRDV1; length: 17; D: .; J: TRDJ1; size: .; DNA: TGTGCTCTTGGGGAACGAGCCTTCGGCTGGGAAACCGATAAACTCATCTTT; CDR3: CALGERAFGWETDKLIF
V: TRDV1; length: 20; D: TRDD3; J: TRDJ1; size: few; DNA: TGTGCTCTTGGGGAACTTGGCCCTACCGGGGGATACCTGGTCACCGATAAACTCATCTTT; CDR3: CALGELGPTGGYLVTDKLIF
V: TRDV1; length: 24; D: TRDD3; J: TRDJ1; size: few; DNA: TGTGCTCTTGGGGAATTTTCATACCCCTCCTACTCTCTTTCTGGGGGATACACGGCCGATAAACTCATCTTT; CDR3: CALGEFSYPSYSLSGGYTADKLIF
V: TRDV2; length: 23; D: .; J: TRDJ1; size: few; DNA: TGTGCCTGTGACACATCCTTGGAAATAGTCCGGGAGGGGGGATCCCATTACACCGATAAACTCATCTTT; CDR3: CACDTSLEIVREGGSHYTDKLIF
V: TRDV1; length: 22; D: TRDD3; J: TRDJ1; size: .; DNA: TGTGCTCTTGGGGAAGCACGTATGGGCTCGGGGTCCACGGGATACGCTTCCGATAAACTCATCTTT; CDR3: CALGEARMGSGSTGYASDKLIF
V: TRDV1; length: 21; D: TRDD3; J: TRDJ1; size: .; DNA: TGTGCTCTTGGGGAAGTCCGACCCCACCAGTACTGGGGGAAACACACCGATAAACTCATCTTT; CDR3: CALGEVRPHQYWGKHTDKLIF
V: TRDV1; length: 19; D: TRDD3; J: TRDJ1; size: few; DNA: TGTGCTCTTGGGTCACCCCTCCCGAAGTACTGGGGGATAGCCGATAAACTCATCTTT; CDR3: CALGSPLPKYWGIADKLIF
V: TRDV1; length: 19; D: .; J: TRDJ1; size: .; DNA: TGTGCTCTTGGGGAACGCCCTAACGACTGGTGGAGGTACACCGATAAACTCATCTTT; CDR3: CALGERPNDWWRYTDKLIF
V: TRDV1; length: 17; D: TRDD3; J: TRDJ1; size: few; DNA: TGTGCTCTTGGGGGGAGATGGAGTGGGGGATCGGGGGATAAACTCATCTTT; CDR3: CALGGRWSGGSGDKLIF
V: TRDV2; length: 18; D: TRDD3; J: TRDJ1; size: many; DNA: TGTGCCTGTGATACAGACTGGGGGACTAGCGGGTACACCGATAAACTCATCTTT; CDR3: CACDTDWGTSGYTDKLIF
V: TRDV1; length: 20; D: TRDD3; J: TRDJ1; size: few; DNA: TGTGCTCTTGGGCCATCCTTCCCGTACTGGGGGATAAAGAACACCGATAAACTCATCTTT; CDR3: CALGPSFPYWGIKNTDKLIF
V: TRDV1; length: 15; D: .; J: TRDJ1; size: .; DNA: TGTGCTCTTGGCGTCGGCATTTTCGACACCGATAAACTCATCTTT; CDR3: CALGVGIFDTDKLIF